The rows below give T cell receptor beta chains drawn from one sample of a study of cytomegalovirus exposure and HLA in healthy donors. The data were produced by immunoSEQ multiplex PCR, yet TCRdb's version contains in-frame clones alone and is incomplete. Of roughly 89,000 clones listed, more than 80% are singletons. The sample consisted of PBMCs. These TCRs come from a woman in her twenties or thirties in good health and CMV-seronegative. The CDR3 runs from the conserved cysteine through the conserved F or W. A D gene is named only where the DNA matches it firmly. Size values are once, few and many counts, or a class for expanded clones, and some rows have none.

TRBV28	TRBJ2-2	-	TRBD2	TGTGCCAGCAGCCCCCTTGGGGGTAGCGGGAGTGTGTTGACCGGGGAGCTGTTTTTT	CASSPLGGSGSVLTGELFF
TRBV18	TRBJ1-2	-	-	TGTGCCAGCTCACGGAGGGTTCTAAACTATGGCTACACCTTC	CASSRRVLNYGYTF
TRBV9	TRBJ1-1	-	-	TGTGCCAGCAGCGTAGACAGGAACACTGAAGCTTTCTTT	CASSVDRNTEAFF
TRBV5-1	TRBJ2-5	-	-	TGCGCCAGCAGTTTGAACCCAGGTACACAAGAGACCCAGTACTTC	CASSLNPGTQETQYF
TRBV2	TRBJ1-5	few	-	TGTGCCAGCAGTGAAGGGCACCCCAATCAGCCCCAGCATTTT	CASSEGHPNQPQHF
TRBV19	TRBJ2-1	-	TRBD2	TGTGCCAGTAGTCCCCGGACTAGCGGAAACAATGAGCAGTTCTTC	CASSPRTSGNNEQFF
TRBV30	TRBJ2-3	once	TRBD2	TGTGCCTGGAGTGTTAGAGCGGGAGTCACAGATACGCAGTATTTT	CAWSVRAGVTDTQYF
TRBV14	TRBJ1-1	-	TRBD1	TGTGCCAGCAGCCACGACCAGACAGGGAAAGCTTTCTTT	CASSHDQTGKAFF
TRBV28	TRBJ1-3	-	-	TGTGCCAGCAGGCTGGGGCAGGCCGGAAACACCATATATTTT	CASRLGQAGNTIYF
TRBV28	TRBJ1-5	-	-	TGTGCCAGCAGCTCAAATAGAGGCATTGAACAGCCCCAGCATTTT	CASSSNRGIEQPQHF
TRBV29-1	TRBJ2-7	once	-	TGCAGCGTTGAACTTAACGGCTCCTACGAGCAGTACTTC	CSVELNGSYEQYF
TRBV7-3	TRBJ1-1	-	TRBD1	TGTGCCAGCAGCGCTGGGACAGCGAACACTGAAGCTTTCTTT	CASSAGTANTEAFF
TRBV4-2	TRBJ2-5	-	-	TGTGCCAGCAGCCAAGTTTCGGCAGGGGATCTAGAGACCCAGTACTTC	CASSQVSAGDLETQYF